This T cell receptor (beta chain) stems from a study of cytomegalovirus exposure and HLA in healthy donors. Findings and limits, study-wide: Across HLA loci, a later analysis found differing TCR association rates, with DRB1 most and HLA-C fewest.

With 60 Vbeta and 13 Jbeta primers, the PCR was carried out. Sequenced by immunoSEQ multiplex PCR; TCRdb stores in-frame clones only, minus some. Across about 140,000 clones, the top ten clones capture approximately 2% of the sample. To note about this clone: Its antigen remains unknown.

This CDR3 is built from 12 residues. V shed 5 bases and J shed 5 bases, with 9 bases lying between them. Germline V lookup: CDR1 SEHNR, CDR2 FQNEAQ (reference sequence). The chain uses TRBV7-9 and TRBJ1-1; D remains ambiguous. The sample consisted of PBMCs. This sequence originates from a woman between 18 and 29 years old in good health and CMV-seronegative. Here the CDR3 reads CASSLLGTEAFF. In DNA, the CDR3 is TGTGCCAGCAGCCTACTCGGGACTGAAGCTTTCTTT.